This T cell receptor beta chain comes out of a study of control samples from healthy donors and cancer patients. The CDR3 extends over 14 amino acids. The V end was cut by 3 bases, the J end by 4 bases, with 10 bases between. Germline V gives CDR1 SEHNR, CDR2 FQNEAQ (reference sequence). Clones were read by immunoSEQ multiplex PCR, and TCRdb kept only the in-frame ones, dropping some. In the table there are roughly 90,000 clones, over 85% of which are singletons. Specimen: blood. This sequence was found in a woman in her twenties or thirties in good health. V gene TRBV7-9 combines with J gene TRBJ1-5; D remains ambiguous. The CDR3 bases are TGTGCCAGCAGCTTGGGTACAGAAAATCAGCCCCAGCATTTT. Encoded protein: CASSLGTENQPQHF.